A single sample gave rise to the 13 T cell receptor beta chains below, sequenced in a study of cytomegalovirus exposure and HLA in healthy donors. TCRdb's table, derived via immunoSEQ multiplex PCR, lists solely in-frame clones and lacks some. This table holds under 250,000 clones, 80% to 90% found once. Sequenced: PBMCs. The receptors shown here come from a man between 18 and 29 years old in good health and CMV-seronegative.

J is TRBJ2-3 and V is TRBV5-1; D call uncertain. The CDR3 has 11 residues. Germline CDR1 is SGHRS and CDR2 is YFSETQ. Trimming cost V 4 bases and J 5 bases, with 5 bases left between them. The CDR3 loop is CASSQRDTQYF. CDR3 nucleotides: TGCGCCAGCAGCCAGCGAGATACGCAGTATTTT.

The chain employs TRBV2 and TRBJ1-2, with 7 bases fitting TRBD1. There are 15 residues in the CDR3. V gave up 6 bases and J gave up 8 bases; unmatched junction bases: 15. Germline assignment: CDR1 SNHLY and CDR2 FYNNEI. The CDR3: CASSAHPGGFDGYTF. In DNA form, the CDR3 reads TGTGCCAGCAGCGCCCACCCAGGGGGTTTTGACGGCTACACCTTC. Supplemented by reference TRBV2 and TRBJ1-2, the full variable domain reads EPEVTQTPSHQVTQMGQEVILRCVPISNHLYFYWYRQILGQKVEFLVSFYNNEISEKSEIFDDQFSVERPDGSNFTLKIRSTKLEDSAMYFCASSAHPGGFDGYTFGSGTRLTVV.

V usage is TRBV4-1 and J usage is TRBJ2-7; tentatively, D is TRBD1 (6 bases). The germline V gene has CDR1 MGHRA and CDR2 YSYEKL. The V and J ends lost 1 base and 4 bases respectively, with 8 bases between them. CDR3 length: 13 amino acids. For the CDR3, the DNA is TGCGCCAGCAGCCAAGCACAGGGTTACGAGCAGTACTTC. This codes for CASSQAQGYEQYF.

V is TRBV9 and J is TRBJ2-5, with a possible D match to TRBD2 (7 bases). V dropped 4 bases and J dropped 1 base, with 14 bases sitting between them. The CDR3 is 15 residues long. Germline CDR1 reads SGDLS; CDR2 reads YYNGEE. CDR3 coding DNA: TGTGCCAGCAGCCGGGTCGGGGGGCTCCAAGAGACCCAGTACTTC. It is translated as CASSRVGGLQETQYF.

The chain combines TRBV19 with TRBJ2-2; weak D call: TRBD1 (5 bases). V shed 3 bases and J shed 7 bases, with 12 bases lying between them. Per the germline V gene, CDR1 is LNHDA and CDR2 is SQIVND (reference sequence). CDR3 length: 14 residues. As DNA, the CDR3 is TGTGCCAGTAGTATCTCGACAGCCATCGGGGAGCTGTTTTTT. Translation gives CASSISTAIGELFF.

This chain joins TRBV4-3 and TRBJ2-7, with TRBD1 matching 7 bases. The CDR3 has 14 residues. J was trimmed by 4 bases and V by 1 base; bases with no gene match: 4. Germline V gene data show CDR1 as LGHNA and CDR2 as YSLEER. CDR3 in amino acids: CASSQGQGVYEQYF. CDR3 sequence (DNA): TGCGCCAGCAGCCAAGGACAGGGAGTGTACGAGCAGTACTTC.

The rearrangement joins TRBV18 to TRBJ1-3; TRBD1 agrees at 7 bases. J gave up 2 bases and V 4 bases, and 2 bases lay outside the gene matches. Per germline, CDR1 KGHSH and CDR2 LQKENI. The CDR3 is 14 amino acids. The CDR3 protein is CASSLQGAGNTIYF. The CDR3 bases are TGTGCCAGCTCACTCCAGGGGGCTGGAAACACCATATATTTT.

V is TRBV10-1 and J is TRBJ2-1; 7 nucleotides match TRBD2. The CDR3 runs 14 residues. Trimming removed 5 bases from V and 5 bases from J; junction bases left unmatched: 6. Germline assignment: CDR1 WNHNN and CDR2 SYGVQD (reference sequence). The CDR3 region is CASSRPGGDNEQFF. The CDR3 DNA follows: TGCGCCAGCAGTAGGCCGGGGGGAGACAATGAGCAGTTCTTC.

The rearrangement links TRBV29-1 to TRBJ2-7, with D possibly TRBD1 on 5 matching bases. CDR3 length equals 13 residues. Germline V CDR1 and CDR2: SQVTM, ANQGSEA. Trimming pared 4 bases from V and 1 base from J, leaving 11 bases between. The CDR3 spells CSVAQGRSYEQYF. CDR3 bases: TGCAGCGTTGCGCAGGGAAGGTCCTACGAGCAGTACTTC.

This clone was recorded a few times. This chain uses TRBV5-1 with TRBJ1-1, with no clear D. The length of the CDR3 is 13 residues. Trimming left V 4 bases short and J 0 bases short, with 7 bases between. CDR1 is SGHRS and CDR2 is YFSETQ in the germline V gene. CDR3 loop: CASSRSLNTEAFF. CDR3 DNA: TGCGCCAGCAGCCGTAGCCTGAACACTGAAGCTTTCTTT.

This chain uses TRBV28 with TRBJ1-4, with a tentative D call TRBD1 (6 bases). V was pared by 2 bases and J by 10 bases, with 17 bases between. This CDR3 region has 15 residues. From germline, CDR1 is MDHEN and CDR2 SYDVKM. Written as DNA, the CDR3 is TGTGCCAGCAGTTTAAACCTTCCCGCAGGGGCAAAACTGTTTTTT. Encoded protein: CASSLNLPAGAKLFF.

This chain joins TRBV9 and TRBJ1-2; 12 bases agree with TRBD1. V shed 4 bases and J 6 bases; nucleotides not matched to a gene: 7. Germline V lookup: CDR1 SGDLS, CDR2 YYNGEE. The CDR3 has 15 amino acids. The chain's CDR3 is CASSLSGTGGDGYTF. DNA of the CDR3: TGTGCCAGCAGCTTGTCCGGGACAGGGGGCGATGGCTACACCTTC. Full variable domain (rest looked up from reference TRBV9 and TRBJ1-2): DSGVTQTPKHLITATGQRVTLRCSPRSGDLSVYWYQQSLDQGLQFLIQYYNGEERAKGNILERFSAQQFPDLHSELNLSSLELGDSALYFCASSLSGTGGDGYTFGSGTRLTVV.

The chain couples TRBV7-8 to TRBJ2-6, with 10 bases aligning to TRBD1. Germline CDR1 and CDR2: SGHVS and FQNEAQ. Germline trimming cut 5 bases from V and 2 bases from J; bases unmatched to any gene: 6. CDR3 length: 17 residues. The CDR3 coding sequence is TGTGCCAGCAGCCCCCGACAGGGGGCTGCTGGGGCCAACGTCCTGACTTTC. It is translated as CASSPRQGAAGANVLTF.